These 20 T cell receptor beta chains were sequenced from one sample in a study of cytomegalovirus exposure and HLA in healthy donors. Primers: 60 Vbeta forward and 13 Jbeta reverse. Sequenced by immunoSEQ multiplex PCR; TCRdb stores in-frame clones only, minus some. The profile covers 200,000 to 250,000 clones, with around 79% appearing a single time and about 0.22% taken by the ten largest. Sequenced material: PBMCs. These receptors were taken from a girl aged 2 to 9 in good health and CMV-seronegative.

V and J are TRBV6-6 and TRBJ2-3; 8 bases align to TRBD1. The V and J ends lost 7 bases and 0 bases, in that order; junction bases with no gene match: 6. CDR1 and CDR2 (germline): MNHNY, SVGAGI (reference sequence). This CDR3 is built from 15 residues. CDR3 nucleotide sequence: TGTGCCAGCACCCCTCGGGACAGGAGCACAGATACGCAGTATTTT. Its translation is CASTPRDRSTDTQYF.

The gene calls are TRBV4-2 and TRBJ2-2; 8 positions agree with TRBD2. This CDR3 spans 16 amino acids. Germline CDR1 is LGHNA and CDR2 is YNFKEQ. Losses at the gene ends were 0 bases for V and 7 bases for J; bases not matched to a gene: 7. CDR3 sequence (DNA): TGTGCCAGCAGCCAAGATAGAGCGGGAGCGGGCGGGGAGCTGTTTTTT. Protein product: CASSQDRAGAGGELFF.

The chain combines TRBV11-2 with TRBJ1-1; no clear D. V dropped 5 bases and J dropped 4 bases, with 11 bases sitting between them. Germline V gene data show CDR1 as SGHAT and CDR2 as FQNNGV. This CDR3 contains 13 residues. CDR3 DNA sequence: TGTGCCAGCAGCGGCGGGTTGGGCACTGAAGCTTTCTTT. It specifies CASSGGLGTEAFF. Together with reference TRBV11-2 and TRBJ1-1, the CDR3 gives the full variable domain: EAGVAQSPRYKIIEKRQSVAFWCNPISGHATLYWYQQILGQGPKLLIQFQNNGVVDDSQLPKDRFSAERLKGVDSTLKIQPAKLEDSAVYLCASSGGLGTEAFFGQGTRLTVV.

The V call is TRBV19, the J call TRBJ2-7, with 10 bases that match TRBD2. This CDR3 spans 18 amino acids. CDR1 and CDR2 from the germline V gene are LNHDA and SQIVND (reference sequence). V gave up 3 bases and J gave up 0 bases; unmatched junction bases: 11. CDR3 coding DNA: TGTGCCAGTAGTATCGGGCCGGGACTAGCGTTGAGCTCCTACGAGCAGTACTTC. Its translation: CASSIGPGLALSSYEQYF.

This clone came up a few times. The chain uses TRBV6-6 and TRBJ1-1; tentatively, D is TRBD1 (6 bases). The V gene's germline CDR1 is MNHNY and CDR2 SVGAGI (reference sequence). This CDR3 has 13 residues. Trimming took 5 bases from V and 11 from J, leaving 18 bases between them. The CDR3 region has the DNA TGTGCCAGCAGTGGAACAACAGGGAATTACGCTTTCTTT. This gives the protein CASSGTTGNYAFF.

Here the CDR3 reads CASSQHLLAGGHNEQFF. The CDR3 DNA reads as TGTGCCAGCAGCCAACACCTACTAGCGGGAGGGCACAATGAGCAGTTCTTC. This chain connects TRBV14 to TRBJ2-1, with 13 bases lining up with TRBD2. Losses at the gene ends were 2 bases for V and 5 bases for J; bases not matched to a gene: 6. The length of the CDR3 is 17 residues. Looked up from germline, CDR1 is SGHDN and CDR2 is FVKESK.

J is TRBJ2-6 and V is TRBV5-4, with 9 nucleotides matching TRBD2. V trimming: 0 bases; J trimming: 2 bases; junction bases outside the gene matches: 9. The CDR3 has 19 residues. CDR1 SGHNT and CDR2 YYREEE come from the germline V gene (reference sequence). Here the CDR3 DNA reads TGTGCCAGCAGCTTGGAGGCTAGCGGGGAACTGACTGGGGCCAACGTCCTGACTTTC. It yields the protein CASSLEASGELTGANVLTF.

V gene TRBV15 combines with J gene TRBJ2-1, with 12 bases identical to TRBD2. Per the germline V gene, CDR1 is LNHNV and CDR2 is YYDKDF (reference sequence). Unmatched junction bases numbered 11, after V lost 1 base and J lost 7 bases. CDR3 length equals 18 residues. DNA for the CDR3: TGTGCCACCAGCAGAGTCGGAGTGACTAGCGGGAGTGTAAATGAGCAGTTCTTC. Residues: CATSRVGVTSGSVNEQFF.

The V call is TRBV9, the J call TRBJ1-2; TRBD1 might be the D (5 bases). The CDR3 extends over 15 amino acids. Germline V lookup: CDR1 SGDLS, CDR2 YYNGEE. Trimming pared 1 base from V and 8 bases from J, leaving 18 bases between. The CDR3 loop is CASSVSTDVMSGYTF. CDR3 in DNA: TGTGCCAGCAGCGTATCGACAGACGTTATGTCCGGCTACACCTTC.

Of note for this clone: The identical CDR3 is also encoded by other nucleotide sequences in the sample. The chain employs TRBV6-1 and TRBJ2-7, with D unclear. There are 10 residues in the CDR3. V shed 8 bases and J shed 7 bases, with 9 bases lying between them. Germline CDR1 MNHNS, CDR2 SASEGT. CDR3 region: CASRSGEQYF. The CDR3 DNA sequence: TGTGCCAGCCGTTCGGGTGAGCAGTACTTC.

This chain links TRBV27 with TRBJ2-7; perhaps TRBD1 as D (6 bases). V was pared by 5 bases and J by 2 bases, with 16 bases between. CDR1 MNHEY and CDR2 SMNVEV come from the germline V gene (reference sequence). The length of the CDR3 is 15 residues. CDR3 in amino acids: CASSNTRTVPYEQYF. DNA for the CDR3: TGTGCCAGCAGTAATACCAGGACAGTTCCCTACGAGCAGTACTTC.

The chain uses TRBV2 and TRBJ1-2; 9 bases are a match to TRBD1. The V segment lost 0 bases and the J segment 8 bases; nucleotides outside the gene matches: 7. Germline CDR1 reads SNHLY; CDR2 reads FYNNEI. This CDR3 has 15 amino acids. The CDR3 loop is CASSEAGTGRLGYTF. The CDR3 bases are TGTGCCAGCAGTGAAGCGGGGACAGGGAGGTTAGGCTACACCTTC.

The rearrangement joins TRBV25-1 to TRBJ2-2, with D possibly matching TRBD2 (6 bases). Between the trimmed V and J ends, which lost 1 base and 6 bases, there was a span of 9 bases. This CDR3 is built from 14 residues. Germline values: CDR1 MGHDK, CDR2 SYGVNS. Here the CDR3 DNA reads TGTGCCAGCAGTGAATTTACGGGGGCCGGGGAGCTGTTTTTT. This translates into CASSEFTGAGELFF.

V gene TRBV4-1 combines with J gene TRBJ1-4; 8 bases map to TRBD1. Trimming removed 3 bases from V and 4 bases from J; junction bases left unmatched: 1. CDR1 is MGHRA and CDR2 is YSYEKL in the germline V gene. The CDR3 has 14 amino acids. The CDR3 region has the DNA TGCGCCAGCAGCCAGACAGGGGTTAATGAAAAACTGTTTTTT. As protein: CASSQTGVNEKLFF.

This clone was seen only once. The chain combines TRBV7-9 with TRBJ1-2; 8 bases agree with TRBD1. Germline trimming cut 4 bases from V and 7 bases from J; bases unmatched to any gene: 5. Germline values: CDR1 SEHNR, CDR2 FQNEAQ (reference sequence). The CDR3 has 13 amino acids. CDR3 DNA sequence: TGTGCCAGCAGCTCAAACAGGGGGGTTGGCTACACCTTC. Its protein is CASSSNRGVGYTF.

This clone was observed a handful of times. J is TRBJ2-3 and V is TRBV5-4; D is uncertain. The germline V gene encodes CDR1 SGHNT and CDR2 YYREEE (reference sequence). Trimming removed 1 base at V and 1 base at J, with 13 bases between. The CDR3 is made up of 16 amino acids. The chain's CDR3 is CASSLPLGAGTDTQYF. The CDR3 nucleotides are TGTGCCAGCAGCTTGCCCTTGGGTGCGGGCACAGATACGCAGTATTTT.

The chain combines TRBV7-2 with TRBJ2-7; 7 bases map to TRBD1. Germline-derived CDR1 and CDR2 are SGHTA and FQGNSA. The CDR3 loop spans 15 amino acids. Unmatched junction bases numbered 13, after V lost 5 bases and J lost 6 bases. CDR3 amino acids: CASSLDRLRPFEQYF. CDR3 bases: TGTGCCAGCAGCCTGGACAGGCTAAGGCCTTTCGAGCAGTACTTC.

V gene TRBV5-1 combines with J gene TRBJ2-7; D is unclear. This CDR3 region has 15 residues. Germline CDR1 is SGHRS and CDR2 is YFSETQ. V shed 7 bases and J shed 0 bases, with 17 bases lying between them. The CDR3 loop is CASGRDSTRSYEQYF. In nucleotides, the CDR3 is TGCGCCAGCGGTCGAGACTCCACGCGCTCCTACGAGCAGTACTTC.

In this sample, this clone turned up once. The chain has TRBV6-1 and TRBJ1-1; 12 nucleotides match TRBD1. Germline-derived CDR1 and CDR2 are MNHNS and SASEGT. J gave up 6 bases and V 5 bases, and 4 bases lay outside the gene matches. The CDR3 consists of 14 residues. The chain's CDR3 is CASSSGTGGSEAFF. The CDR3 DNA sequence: TGTGCCAGCAGTAGCGGGACAGGGGGCTCTGAAGCTTTCTTT.

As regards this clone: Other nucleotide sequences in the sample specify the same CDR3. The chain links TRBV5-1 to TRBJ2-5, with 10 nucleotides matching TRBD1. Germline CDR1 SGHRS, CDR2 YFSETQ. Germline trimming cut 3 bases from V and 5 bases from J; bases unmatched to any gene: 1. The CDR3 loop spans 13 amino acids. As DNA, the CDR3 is TGCGCCAGCAGCTCGACAGGGGGCGAGACCCAGTACTTC. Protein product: CASSSTGGETQYF.